This TCR beta chain was obtained from a study of cytomegalovirus exposure and HLA in healthy donors. Deletions cut 1 base from V and 5 bases from J, with 9 bases between. CDR3 size: 13 residues. Germline assignment: CDR1 SGHNT and CDR2 YYREEE (reference sequence). PCR involved 60 Vbeta and 13 Jbeta primers. The authors' processing: Later work found 80 million to 85 million unique TCR beta chains, with 9.5 million to 11 million shared. Here immunoSEQ multiplex PCR was the method, and the copy in TCRdb shows in-frame clones only, minus some. D and trimming come from the DNA, and the V and J calls and clone size come from that table. The sample includes fewer than 250,000 clones, around four fifths seen only once; the top ten take roughly 10%.

Material for sequencing was PBMCs. V usage is TRBV5-4 and J usage is TRBJ1-2; the D is unclear. This TCR came from a woman in her 50s in good health and CMV-seropositive. CDR3 sequence reads: CASSLSVRYGYTF. CDR3 bases: TGTGCCAGCAGCTTGTCGGTGCGGTATGGCTACACCTTC. The full variable domain, its missing parts supplied by reference TRBV5-4 and TRBJ1-2, is ETGVTQSPTHLIKTRGQQVTLRCSSQSGHNTVSWYQQALGQGPQFIFQYYREEENGRGNFPPRFSGLQFPNYSSELNVNALELDDSALYLCASSLSVRYGYTFGSGTRLTVV.